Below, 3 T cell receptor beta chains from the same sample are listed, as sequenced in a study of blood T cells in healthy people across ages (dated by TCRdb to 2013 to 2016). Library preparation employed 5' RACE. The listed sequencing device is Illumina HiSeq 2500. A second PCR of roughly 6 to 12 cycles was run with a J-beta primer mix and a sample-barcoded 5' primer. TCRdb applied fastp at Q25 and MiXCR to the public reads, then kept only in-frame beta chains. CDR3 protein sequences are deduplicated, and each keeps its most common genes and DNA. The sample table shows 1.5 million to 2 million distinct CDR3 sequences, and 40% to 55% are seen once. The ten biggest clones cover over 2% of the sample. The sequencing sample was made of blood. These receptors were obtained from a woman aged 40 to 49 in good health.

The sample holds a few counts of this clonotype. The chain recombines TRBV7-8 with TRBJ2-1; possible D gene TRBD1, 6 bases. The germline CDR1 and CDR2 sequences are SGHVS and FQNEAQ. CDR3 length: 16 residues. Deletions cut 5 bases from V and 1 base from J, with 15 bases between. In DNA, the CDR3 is TGTGCCAGCAGCACCCACCCCCAGGGGTCCTACAATGAGCAGTTCTTC. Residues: CASSTHPQGSYNEQFF.

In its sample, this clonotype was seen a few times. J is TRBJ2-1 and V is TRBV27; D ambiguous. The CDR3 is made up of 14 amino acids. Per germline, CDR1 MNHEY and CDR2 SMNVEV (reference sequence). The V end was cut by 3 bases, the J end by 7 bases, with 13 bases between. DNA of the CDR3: TGTGCCAGCAGTTTGTCGACTCGGCGGAATGAGCAGTTCTTC. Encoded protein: CASSLSTRRNEQFF.

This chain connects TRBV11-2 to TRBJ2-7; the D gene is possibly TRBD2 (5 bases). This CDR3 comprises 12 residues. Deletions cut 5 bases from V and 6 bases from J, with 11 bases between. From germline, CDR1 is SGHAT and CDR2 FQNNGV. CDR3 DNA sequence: TGTGCCAGCAGCCAACTAGTGACCGAGCAGTACTTC. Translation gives CASSQLVTEQYF.